This T cell receptor beta chain was documented in a study of response to subunit inactivated influenza vaccine. In its sample, this clonotype was seen many times. Antigen unknown. TCRdb recomputed calls from the RT-PCR reads with MiXCR, one row per CDR3 protein. The repertoire has more than 700,000 distinct CDR3 sequences, over 20% of them found once; the top ten carry roughly a tenth. Broader study findings: Authors suggested few new T cells are recruited by each seasonal influenza vaccination.

Germline V gives CDR1 LGHNA, CDR2 YNFKEQ. Germline trimming cut 2 bases from V and 10 bases from J; bases unmatched to any gene: 11. The CDR3 sequence is 17 residues long. Specimen: PBMCs from blood, collected 4 to 6 days after vaccination. This TCR came from a man aged 50-59 years who received an inactivated influenza vaccine. This chain uses TRBV4-2 with TRBJ2-2; 12 nucleotides align to TRBD2. As DNA, the CDR3 is TGTGCCAGCAGCCAAACACCTCGGACTAGCGGGATTGAGGAGCTGTTTTTT. This sequence encodes CASSQTPRTSGIEELFF.